This T cell receptor (beta chain) stems from a study of shared clonotypes between healthy human individuals. The V end lost 7 bases, the J end lost 7 bases, and 12 bases lay between the germline ends. Germline V gene sequence: CDR1 SGHTA, CDR2 FQGNSA. CDR3 length: 12 amino acids. The method was immunoSEQ multiplex PCR; TCRdb's version includes in-frame clones alone and lacks a portion of them. This table holds about 470,000 clones, roughly 80% found once. This TCR came from a woman between 40 and 55 years old in good health. Some clones in this sample may be carry-over from other donors' samples. The V gene is TRBV7-2, the J gene TRBJ2-3; no firm D call. The sample taken for sequencing was PBMCs. The CDR3 DNA sequence: TGTGCCAGCACTGGACGGTGGAATACGCAGTATTTT. Protein product: CASTGRWNTQYF.